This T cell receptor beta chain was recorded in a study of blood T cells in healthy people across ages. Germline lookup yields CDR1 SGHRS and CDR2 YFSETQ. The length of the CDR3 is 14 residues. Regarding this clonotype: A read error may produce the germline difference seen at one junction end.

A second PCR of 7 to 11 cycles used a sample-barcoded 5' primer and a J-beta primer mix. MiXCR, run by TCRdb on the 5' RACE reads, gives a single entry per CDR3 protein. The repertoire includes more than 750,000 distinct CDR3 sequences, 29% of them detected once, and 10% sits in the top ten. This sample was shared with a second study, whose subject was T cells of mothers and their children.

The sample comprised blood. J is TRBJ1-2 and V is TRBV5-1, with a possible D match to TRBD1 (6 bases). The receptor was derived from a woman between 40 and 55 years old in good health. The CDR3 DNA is TGCGTCAGCAGCATCGACAGGCCCCTAGACGGCTACACCTTC. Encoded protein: CVSSIDRPLDGYTF.